Below are 14 T cell receptor beta chains sequenced from a single sample in a study of blood T cell repertoires in COVID-19. TCRdb's table, derived via immunoSEQ multiplex PCR, lists solely in-frame clones and lacks some. The table has approximately 480,000 clones, approximately 92% seen once. The sequenced sample was peripheral blood. These receptors all stem from a man in his late teens or twenties with COVID-19, enrolled during active disease.

The J gene is TRBJ1-3, the V gene TRBV7-9; 7 nucleotides agree with TRBD1. The germline V gene has CDR1 SEHNR and CDR2 FQNEAQ (reference sequence). With 2 bases clipped from V and 8 bases from J, the junction kept 6 bases outside the gene matches. The CDR3 has 14 residues. The CDR3: CASSLQGGADTIYF. The DNA of the CDR3 is TGTGCCAGCAGCTTACAAGGGGGCGCGGACACCATATATTTT. The full variable domain, with the rest looked up from reference TRBV7-9 and TRBJ1-3, is DTGVSQNPRHKITKRGQNVTFRCDPISEHNRLYWYRQTLGQGPEFLTYFQNEAQLEKSRLLSDRFSAERPKGSFSTLEIQRTEQGDSAMYLCASSLQGGADTIYFGEGSWLTVV.

The chain employs TRBV2 and TRBJ1-2; D might be TRBD1 (6 bases). This CDR3 is built from 13 residues. In germline, CDR1 is SNHLY, CDR2 FYNNEI. Trimming took 6 bases from V and 6 from J, leaving 14 bases between them. CDR3 DNA sequence: TGTGCCAGCAGCGATACAGGGACCAATGGCTACACCTTC. Its protein product is CASSDTGTNGYTF. Together with reference TRBV2 and TRBJ1-2, the CDR3 gives the full variable domain: EPEVTQTPSHQVTQMGQEVILRCVPISNHLYFYWYRQILGQKVEFLVSFYNNEISEKSEIFDDQFSVERPDGSNFTLKIRSTKLEDSAMYFCASSDTGTNGYTFGSGTRLTVV.

This CDR3 reads CATRETGANEQFF. CDR3 bases: TGTGCCACCAGAGAGACAGGGGCAAATGAGCAGTTCTTC. The genes are TRBV24-1 and TRBJ2-1, with 8 bases identical to TRBD1. CDR3 size: 13 residues. After removal of 7 bases from V and 7 bases from J, the junction contained 5 bases not matched to a gene. Germline V gene lookup returns CDR1 KGHDR and CDR2 SFDVKD.

The chain joins TRBV19 to TRBJ1-4; D is unclear. CDR1 and CDR2 (germline): LNHDA, SQIVND (reference sequence). This CDR3 has 13 amino acids. Trimming cost V 6 bases and J 8 bases, with 13 bases left between them. The CDR3, as DNA: TGTGCCAGTAGGGCGGCCAGTGGAGAAAAACTGTTTTTT. The encoded protein is CASRAASGEKLFF.

The count of this clone is one. The identical CDR3 is also encoded by other nucleotide sequences in the sample. The V call is TRBV30, the J call TRBJ2-7; 7 positions agree with TRBD1. CDR1 is GTSNPN, CDR2 SVGIG, per germline (reference sequence). The CDR3 extends over 12 amino acids. V was pared by 0 bases and J by 4 bases, with 0 bases of the junction left unmatched. The CDR3 loop reads CAWSVQGYEQYF. The CDR3 region has the DNA TGTGCCTGGAGTGTACAGGGGTACGAGCAGTACTTC. Filled out from reference TRBV30 and TRBJ2-7, the complete variable domain reads SQTIHQWPATLVQPVGSPLSLECTVEGTSNPNLYWYRQAAGRGLQLLFYSVGIGQISSEVPQNLSASRPQDRQFILSSKKLLLSDSGFYLCAWSVQGYEQYFGPGTRLTVT.

The chain uses TRBV18 and TRBJ2-1; D gene uncertain. Trimming removed 0 bases from V and 6 bases from J, with 6 bases in between. This CDR3 is 13 amino acids long. In germline, CDR1 is KGHSH, CDR2 LQKENI. Written as DNA, the CDR3 is TGTGCCAGCTCACCACCCCCAGGCAATGAGCAGTTCTTC. Amino acids: CASSPPPGNEQFF.

The V and J genes are TRBV7-9 and TRBJ2-7; D remains unclear. This CDR3 region has 11 residues. Germline CDR1 and CDR2: SEHNR and FQNEAQ (reference sequence). V was shortened by 3 bases and J by 8 bases, with 8 bases between the two germline ends. The CDR3 DNA reads as TGTGCCAGCAGCTTTGCAGGCCAGCAGTACTTC. This translates into CASSFAGQQYF. Complete variable domain (other parts from reference TRBV7-9 and TRBJ2-7): DTGVSQNPRHKITKRGQNVTFRCDPISEHNRLYWYRQTLGQGPEFLTYFQNEAQLEKSRLLSDRFSAERPKGSFSTLEIQRTEQGDSAMYLCASSFAGQQYFGPGTRLTVT.

This CDR3 is CASSDGGTTNEKLFF. The DNA for the CDR3 is TGTGCCAGCAGTGATGGGGGGACCACTAATGAAAAACTGTTTTTT. The chain combines TRBV6-1 with TRBJ1-4, with D perhaps TRBD1 (5 bases). Germline CDR1 and CDR2: MNHNS and SASEGT. Trimming removed 3 bases at V and 2 bases at J, with 10 bases between. The CDR3 is 15 amino acids.

This rearrangement joins TRBV7-6 to TRBJ1-3; D remains ambiguous. Per germline, CDR1 SGHVS and CDR2 FNYEAQ. Trimming took off 0 bases at V and 3 bases at J, with 6 bases between the two ends. CDR3 length: 14 amino acids. CDR3 sequence (DNA): TGTGCCAGCAGCTTAGCCGCGGGTGGAAACACCATATATTTT. It translates to CASSLAAGGNTIYF.

The chain links TRBV5-5 to TRBJ1-5, with D possibly TRBD1 on 6 matching bases. Germline assignment: CDR1 SGHKS and CDR2 YYEKEE (reference sequence). CDR3 length: 14 residues. Trimming removed 5 bases from V and 4 bases from J, with 13 bases in between. This CDR3 is CASRPGVGNQPQHF. CDR3 coding DNA: TGTGCCAGCAGGCCAGGGGTGGGGAATCAGCCCCAGCATTTT. Filled out from reference TRBV5-5 and TRBJ1-5, the complete variable domain reads DAGVTQSPTHLIKTRGQQVTLRCSPISGHKSVSWYQQVLGQGPQFIFQYYEKEERGRGNFPDRFSARQFPNYSSELNVNALLLGDSALYLCASRPGVGNQPQHFGDGTRLSIL.

The V gene is TRBV6-5, the J gene TRBJ1-2; D gene ambiguous. This CDR3 is 14 amino acids long. The V gene's germline CDR1 is MNHEY and CDR2 SVGAGI. Trimming took 9 bases from V and 2 from J, leaving 16 bases between them. Here the CDR3 reads CASKPFLSNYGYTF. The CDR3 nucleotides read TGTGCCAGTAAGCCCTTCCTATCCAACTATGGCTACACCTTC.

The chain combines TRBV7-9 with TRBJ2-7, with TRBD1 as a possible D gene (5 bases). V gave up 7 bases and J gave up 5 bases, with 12 bases separating them. This CDR3 spans 12 amino acids. Germline V gene data show CDR1 as SEHNR and CDR2 as FQNEAQ (reference sequence). The CDR3 region is CASTFSGNEQYF. CDR3 nucleotides: TGTGCCAGCACGTTCTCAGGGAACGAGCAGTACTTC. Filled out from reference TRBV7-9 and TRBJ2-7, the complete variable domain reads DTGVSQNPRHKITKRGQNVTFRCDPISEHNRLYWYRQTLGQGPEFLTYFQNEAQLEKSRLLSDRFSAERPKGSFSTLEIQRTEQGDSAMYLCASTFSGNEQYFGPGTRLTVT.

V usage is TRBV5-1 and J usage is TRBJ2-7; possibly TRBD2 for D (6 bases). The CDR3 has 16 amino acids. Germline CDR1 SGHRS, CDR2 YFSETQ. Deletions cut 3 bases from V and 5 bases from J, with 21 bases between. DNA of the CDR3: TGCGCCAGCAGCTCCGGAGGGACGGAGGCCATCCACGAGCAGTACTTC. It codes for CASSSGGTEAIHEQYF.

The chain combines TRBV19 with TRBJ1-2; TRBD1 matches at 8 bases. This CDR3 spans 13 amino acids. In germline, CDR1 is LNHDA, CDR2 SQIVND (reference sequence). The V gene end was trimmed by 9 bases and the J gene end by 4 bases; junction bases not matched to a gene: 7. CDR3 DNA sequence: TGTGCCAGCCAAGTCGGGACAGGCTATGGCTACACCTTC. Encoded protein: CASQVGTGYGYTF. The entire variable domain, with the rest obtained from reference TRBV19 and TRBJ1-2, is as follows: DGGITQSPKYLFRKEGQNVTLSCEQNLNHDAMYWYRQDPGQGLRLIYYSQIVNDFQKGDIAEGYSVSREKKESFPLTVTSAQKNPTAFYLCASQVGTGYGYTFGSGTRLTVV.